Presented here are 18 T cell receptor beta chains from one specimen sequenced in a study of blood T cell repertoires in COVID-19. Clones were read by immunoSEQ multiplex PCR, and TCRdb kept only the in-frame ones, dropping some. The sample yields tens of thousands of clones, approximately 90% seen once. The sample was peripheral blood. The receptor set was obtained from a man of 80 years or more with acute or convalescent COVID-19.

The J gene is TRBJ1-3, the V gene TRBV3-1 (or the pseudogene TRBV3-2); the D gene is possibly TRBD1 (5 bases). This CDR3 contains 16 residues. The germline V gene encodes CDR1 LGHDT and CDR2 YNNKEL (reference sequence). The ends were cut back, 4 bases at V and 6 bases at J, with 19 bases in the middle. CDR3 DNA: TGTGCCAGCAGCCCAGCAGGGCTCTCTTTGGCAAACACCATATATTTT. Its protein is CASSPAGLSLANTIYF.

The rearrangement uses TRBV27 and TRBJ1-4, with 9 positions matching TRBD1. CDR1 is MNHEY and CDR2 is SMNVEV in the germline V gene (reference sequence). There are 14 residues in the CDR3. With 6 bases clipped from V and 10 bases from J, the junction kept 9 bases outside the gene matches. The CDR3 DNA reads as TGTGCCAGCAGGCCCCCGGGACAGGGCGCAAAACTGTTTTTT. It translates to CASRPPGQGAKLFF. The variable domain in full, with the rest retrieved from reference TRBV27 and TRBJ1-4, is EAQVTQNPRYLITVTGKKLTVTCSQNMNHEYMSWYRQDPGLGLRQIYYSMNVEVTDKGDVPEGYKVSRKEKRNFPLILESPSPNQTSLYFCASRPPGQGAKLFFGSGTQLSVL.

The chain's CDR3 is CASSLQNHEALNTEAFF. The CDR3 bases are TGTGCCAGCAGCCTTCAAAATCACGAGGCGTTGAACACTGAAGCTTTCTTT. The gene calls are TRBV7-7 and TRBJ1-1; D is uncertain. The CDR3 extends over 17 amino acids. The V and J ends lost 5 bases and 0 bases respectively, with 19 bases between them. Germline V gene lookup returns CDR1 SSHAT and CDR2 FNYEAQ (reference sequence). The full variable domain, rest sourced from reference TRBV7-7 and TRBJ1-1, is GAGVSQSPRYKVTKRGQDVTLRCDPISSHATLYWYQQALGQGPEFLTYFNYEAQPDKSGLPSDRFSAERPEGSISTLTIQRTEQRDSAMYRCASSLQNHEALNTEAFFGQGTRLTVV.

Only one count was recorded for this clone. The CDR3 sequence is CASSPGTGGSNEQFF. The CDR3 DNA sequence: TGTGCCAGCAGCCCAGGGACAGGTGGGTCCAATGAGCAGTTCTTC. The rearrangement uses TRBV7-3 and TRBJ2-1, with 8 bases lining up with TRBD1. The CDR3 extends over 15 amino acids. V lost 5 bases to trimming and J lost 6 bases; unmatched junction nucleotides: 9. CDR1 SGHTA and CDR2 FQGTGA come from the germline V gene.

The chain is built from TRBV10-2 and TRBJ2-2; D not resolved. The V end was cut by 3 bases, the J end by 5 bases, with 13 bases between. The CDR3 contains 15 residues. CDR1 is WSHSY, CDR2 SAAADI, per germline. Here the CDR3 DNA reads TGCGCCAGCAGTGAAATAGGAGTAGGTACCGGGGAGCTGTTTTTT. Encoded protein: CASSEIGVGTGELFF.

This rearrangement joins TRBV6-5 to TRBJ2-1, with a possible D match to TRBD2 (6 bases). This CDR3 comprises 15 residues. The V gene's germline CDR1 is MNHEY and CDR2 SVGAGI. The V gene lost 10 bases and the J gene lost 5 bases, with 21 bases spanning the gap. CDR3 amino acids: CATTWSAGRNNEQFF. The CDR3 nucleotides are TGTGCCACTACCTGGTCTGCAGGGAGGAACAATGAGCAGTTCTTC.

The J gene is TRBJ2-7, the V gene TRBV7-9; unclear D gene. Looked up from germline, CDR1 is SEHNR and CDR2 is FQNEAQ (reference sequence). The CDR3 contains 12 residues. The ends were cut back, 4 bases at V and 0 bases at J, with 4 bases in the middle. The CDR3 nucleotides read TGTGCCAGCAGCTACTCCTCCTACGAGCAGTACTTC. As protein: CASSYSSYEQYF.

V and J are TRBV7-2 and TRBJ1-3, with TRBD1 matching over 8 bases. The CDR3 loop spans 15 amino acids. V dropped 5 bases and J dropped 2; count of bases not matched to a gene: 5. CDR1 is SGHTA, CDR2 FQGNSA, per germline. The CDR3 nucleotides read TGTGCCAGCAGCGTCGCGACAGGGGCTGGAAACACCATATATTTT. The encoded protein is CASSVATGAGNTIYF.

The chain is built from TRBV19 and TRBJ1-5, with D unresolved. The germline V gene encodes CDR1 LNHDA and CDR2 SQIVND (reference sequence). The CDR3 has 18 residues. The V end lost 3 bases, the J end lost 0 bases, and 18 bases lay between the germline ends. For the CDR3, the DNA is TGTGCCAGTAGTATGTTGAACAGAAAAACGTATAGCAATCAGCCCCAGCATTTT. Translated: CASSMLNRKTYSNQPQHF.

This chain connects TRBV19 to TRBJ2-1, with 12 bases that match TRBD2. V shed 5 bases and J 10 bases; nucleotides not matched to a gene: 9. The CDR3 is 15 residues long. The germline V gene has CDR1 LNHDA and CDR2 SQIVND (reference sequence). CDR3 in amino acids: CASSPGLAGSEEQFF. The CDR3 bases are TGTGCCAGTAGTCCAGGACTAGCGGGGTCGGAGGAGCAGTTCTTC. The whole variable domain, remainder taken from reference TRBV19 and TRBJ2-1, is DGGITQSPKYLFRKEGQNVTLSCEQNLNHDAMYWYRQDPGQGLRLIYYSQIVNDFQKGDIAEGYSVSREKKESFPLTVTSAQKNPTAFYLCASSPGLAGSEEQFFGPGTRLTVL.

The chain links TRBV9 to TRBJ2-1, with 8 bases that match TRBD1. V gave up 3 bases and J gave up 5 bases; unmatched junction bases: 7. This CDR3 region has 15 residues. The germline CDR1 and CDR2 sequences are SGDLS and YYNGEE. CDR3 in amino acids: CASSAGTGYDNEQFF. CDR3 in DNA: TGTGCCAGCAGCGCAGGGACAGGCTACGACAATGAGCAGTTCTTC.

This clone was seen just once. The chain carries TRBV6-5 and TRBJ1-2; no definite D call. Germline values: CDR1 MNHEY, CDR2 SVGAGI. V was pared by 4 bases and J by 5 bases, with 14 bases between. The CDR3 contains 14 residues. In DNA, the CDR3 is TGTGCCAGCAGTTCCCAAAGAGATCTATATGGCTACACCTTC. Amino acid sequence: CASSSQRDLYGYTF.

In this sample, this clone turned up once. This chain uses TRBV6-1 with TRBJ2-2; TRBD2 matches 12 bases. This CDR3 contains 17 residues. J lost 8 bases, V lost 4 bases, and 11 bases had no gene match. Germline V gives CDR1 MNHNS, CDR2 SASEGT. The CDR3 DNA follows: TGTGCCAGCAGTGGACCTAGCGGGGGGGTCGAAATTGGGGAGCTGTTTTTT. The encoded protein is CASSGPSGGVEIGELFF.

This clone has just a few counts. This chain links TRBV28 with TRBJ2-7; 10 bases match TRBD2. Germline CDR1 is MDHEN and CDR2 is SYDVKM. V shed 2 bases, J shed 7 bases, and the junction held 14 bases outside the gene matches. The CDR3 is made up of 17 amino acids. The CDR3: CASSLGGATSGVLEQYF. The CDR3, as DNA: TGTGCCAGCAGTTTAGGTGGCGCAACTAGCGGGGTTTTGGAGCAGTACTTC.

CDR3 nucleotide sequence: TGTGCCAGCTCACCACCCCTAGCGGGGGGCACCGGGGAGCTGTTTTTT. Translation: CASSPPLAGGTGELFF. The rearrangement joins TRBV18 to TRBJ2-2; the match to TRBD2 covers 11 bases. V lost 0 bases and J lost 4; bases outside the gene matches: 1. The CDR3 covers 16 residues. Looked up from germline, CDR1 is KGHSH and CDR2 is LQKENI.

This chain links TRBV5-4 with TRBJ2-3; TRBD2 agrees at 9 bases. Germline-derived CDR1 and CDR2 are SGHNT and YYREEE (reference sequence). V gave up 2 bases and J gave up 6 bases; unmatched junction bases: 7. CDR3 size: 15 residues. The DNA for the CDR3 is TGTGCCAGCAGCTTTAGGCGGGGGGGCGGGGATACGCAGTATTTT. It codes for CASSFRRGGGDTQYF.

V is TRBV5-1 and J is TRBJ1-2, with TRBD1 matching 10 bases. J was trimmed by 7 bases and V by 1 base; bases with no gene match: 7. CDR3 size: 15 residues. The germline V gene encodes CDR1 SGHRS and CDR2 YFSETQ. CDR3 protein: CASSLQGTGETGYTF. The CDR3 DNA reads as TGCGCCAGCAGCTTGCAGGGGACAGGGGAAACTGGCTACACCTTC.

The genes are TRBV9 and TRBJ1-1; 8 bases align to TRBD1. V was pared by 2 bases and J by 0 bases, with 3 bases of the junction left unmatched. Per the germline V gene, CDR1 is SGDLS and CDR2 is YYNGEE. The CDR3 spans 15 residues. The CDR3 coding sequence is TGTGCCAGCAGCGTGGGGGACAGGTTGAACACTGAAGCTTTCTTT. The encoded protein is CASSVGDRLNTEAFF. The variable domain in full, with the rest retrieved from reference TRBV9 and TRBJ1-1, is DSGVTQTPKHLITATGQRVTLRCSPRSGDLSVYWYQQSLDQGLQFLIQYYNGEERAKGNILERFSAQQFPDLHSELNLSSLELGDSALYFCASSVGDRLNTEAFFGQGTRLTVV.